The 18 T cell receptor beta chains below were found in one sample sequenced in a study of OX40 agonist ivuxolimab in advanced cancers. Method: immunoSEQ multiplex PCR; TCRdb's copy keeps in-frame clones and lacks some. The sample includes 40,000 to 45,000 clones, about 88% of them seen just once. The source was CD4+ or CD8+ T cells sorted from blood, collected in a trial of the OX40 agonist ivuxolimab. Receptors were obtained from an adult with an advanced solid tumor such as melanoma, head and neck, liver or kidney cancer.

CDR3 bases: TGTGCCAGCAGTCATGGGGGACAGAACTATGGCTACACCTTC. It is translated as CASSHGGQNYGYTF. The chain recombines TRBV7-3 with TRBJ1-2, with 7 bases identical to TRBD1. The CDR3 loop spans 14 amino acids. The V gene end was trimmed by 6 bases and the J gene end by 2 bases; junction bases not matched to a gene: 6. Germline V gene data show CDR1 as SGHTA and CDR2 as FQGTGA.

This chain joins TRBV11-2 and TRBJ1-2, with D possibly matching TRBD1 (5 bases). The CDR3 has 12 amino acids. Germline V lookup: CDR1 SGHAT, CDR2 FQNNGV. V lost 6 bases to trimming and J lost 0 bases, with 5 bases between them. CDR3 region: CASRGANYGYTF. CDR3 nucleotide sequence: TGTGCCAGCAGGGGGGCTAACTATGGCTACACCTTC.

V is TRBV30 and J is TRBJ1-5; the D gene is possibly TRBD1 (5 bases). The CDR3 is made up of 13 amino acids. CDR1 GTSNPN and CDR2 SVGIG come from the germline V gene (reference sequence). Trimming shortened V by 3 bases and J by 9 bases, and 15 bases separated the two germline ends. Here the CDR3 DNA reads TGTGCCTGGAGCCCCGCGGGGGTTTGGCCCCAGCATTTT. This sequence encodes CAWSPAGVWPQHF.

In DNA, the CDR3 is TGTGCCACCAGCAGAGAGCGGGGACAGATGAACACTGAAGCTTTCTTT. Amino acid sequence: CATSRERGQMNTEAFF. The chain uses TRBV15 and TRBJ1-1, with TRBD1 matching 7 bases. The CDR3 sequence is 16 residues long. V shed 0 bases, J shed 0 bases, and the junction held 4 bases outside the gene matches. Germline V CDR1 and CDR2: LNHNV, YYDKDF (reference sequence).

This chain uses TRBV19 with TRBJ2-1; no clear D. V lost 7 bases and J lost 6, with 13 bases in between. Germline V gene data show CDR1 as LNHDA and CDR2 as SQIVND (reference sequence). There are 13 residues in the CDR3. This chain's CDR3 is CASTPSSPNEQFF. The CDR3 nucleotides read TGTGCCAGTACCCCCTCCAGCCCCAATGAGCAGTTCTTC. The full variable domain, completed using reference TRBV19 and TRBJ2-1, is DGGITQSPKYLFRKEGQNVTLSCEQNLNHDAMYWYRQDPGQGLRLIYYSQIVNDFQKGDIAEGYSVSREKKESFPLTVTSAQKNPTAFYLCASTPSSPNEQFFGPGTRLTVL.

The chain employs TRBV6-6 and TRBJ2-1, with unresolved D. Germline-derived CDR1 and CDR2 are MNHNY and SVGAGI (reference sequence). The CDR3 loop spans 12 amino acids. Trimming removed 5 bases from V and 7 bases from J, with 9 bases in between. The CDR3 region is CASSPLRNEQFF. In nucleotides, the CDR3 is TGTGCCAGCAGTCCCCTGCGAAATGAGCAGTTCTTC.

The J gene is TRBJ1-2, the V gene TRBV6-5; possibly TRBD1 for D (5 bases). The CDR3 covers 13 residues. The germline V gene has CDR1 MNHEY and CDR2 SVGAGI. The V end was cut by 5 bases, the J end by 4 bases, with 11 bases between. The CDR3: CASSPGLLYGYTF. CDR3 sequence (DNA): TGTGCCAGCAGTCCGGGACTTCTCTATGGCTACACCTTC.

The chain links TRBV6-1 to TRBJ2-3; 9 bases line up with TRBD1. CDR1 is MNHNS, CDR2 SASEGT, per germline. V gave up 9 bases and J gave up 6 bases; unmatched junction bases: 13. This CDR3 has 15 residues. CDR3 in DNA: TGTGCCAGGGTCCCTACAGGGGGCATACGGGATACGCAGTATTTT. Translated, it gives CARVPTGGIRDTQYF.

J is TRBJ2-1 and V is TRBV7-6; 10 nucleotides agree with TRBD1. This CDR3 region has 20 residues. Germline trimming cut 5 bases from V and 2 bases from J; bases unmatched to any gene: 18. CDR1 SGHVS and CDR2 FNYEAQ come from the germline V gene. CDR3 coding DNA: TGTGCCAGCAGCCCGAGATGGGTTGAAGGACAGGGGGTGACCTACAATGAGCAGTTCTTC. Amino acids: CASSPRWVEGQGVTYNEQFF.

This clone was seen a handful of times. CDR3 loop: CASSEQGLGANVLTF. CDR3 in DNA: TGTGCCAGCAGTGAACAGGGGTTGGGGGCCAACGTCCTGACTTTC. The genes are TRBV6-1 and TRBJ2-6; TRBD1 is a possible D gene (6 bases). V was shortened by 2 bases and J by 4 bases, with 9 bases between the two germline ends. The CDR3 runs to 15 residues. Germline V lookup: CDR1 MNHNS, CDR2 SASEGT.

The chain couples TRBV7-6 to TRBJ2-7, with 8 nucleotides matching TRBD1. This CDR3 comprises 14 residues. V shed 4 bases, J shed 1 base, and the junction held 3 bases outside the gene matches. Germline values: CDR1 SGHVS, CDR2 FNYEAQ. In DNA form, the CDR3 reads TGTGCCAGCAGCTCCGGACAGGGTTCCTACGAGCAGTACTTC. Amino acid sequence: CASSSGQGSYEQYF.

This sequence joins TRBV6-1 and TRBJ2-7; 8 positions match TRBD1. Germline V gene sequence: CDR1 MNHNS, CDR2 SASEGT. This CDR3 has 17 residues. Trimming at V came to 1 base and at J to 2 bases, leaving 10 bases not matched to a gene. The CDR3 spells CASSEDFFDRGTYEQYF. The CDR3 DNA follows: TGTGCCAGCAGTGAAGATTTTTTTGACAGGGGTACCTACGAGCAGTACTTC.

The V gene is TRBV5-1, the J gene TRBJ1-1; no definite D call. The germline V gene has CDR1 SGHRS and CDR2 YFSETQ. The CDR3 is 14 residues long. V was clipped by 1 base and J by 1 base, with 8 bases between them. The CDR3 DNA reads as TGCGCCAGCAGCTTGTACACTGAGAACACTGAAGCTTTCTTT. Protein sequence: CASSLYTENTEAFF.

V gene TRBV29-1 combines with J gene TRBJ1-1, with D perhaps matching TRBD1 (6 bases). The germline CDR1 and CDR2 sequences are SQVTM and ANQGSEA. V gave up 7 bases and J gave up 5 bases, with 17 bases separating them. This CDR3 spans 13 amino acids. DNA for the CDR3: TGCAGCGGATTAGGGGGGCCCCAGACTGAAGCTTTCTTT. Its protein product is CSGLGGPQTEAFF.

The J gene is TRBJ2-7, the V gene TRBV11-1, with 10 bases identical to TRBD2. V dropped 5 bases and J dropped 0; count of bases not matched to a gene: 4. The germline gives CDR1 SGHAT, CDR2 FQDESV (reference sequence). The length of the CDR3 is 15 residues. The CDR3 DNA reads TGTGCCAGCAGCGCCGGGACTAGCGTCTCCTACGAGCAGTACTTC. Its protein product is CASSAGTSVSYEQYF.

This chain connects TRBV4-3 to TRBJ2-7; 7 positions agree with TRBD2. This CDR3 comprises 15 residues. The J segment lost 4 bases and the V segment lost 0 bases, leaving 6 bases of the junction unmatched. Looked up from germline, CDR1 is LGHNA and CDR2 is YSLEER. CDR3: CASSQDEASGYEQYF. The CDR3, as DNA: TGCGCCAGCAGCCAAGATGAGGCTAGCGGATACGAGCAGTACTTC.

CDR3 nucleotide sequence: TGTGCCAGCAGCGGGAGAGAGCGACAGGGTTCCTACGAGCAGTACTTC. It yields the protein CASSGRERQGSYEQYF. The rearrangement uses TRBV7-9 and TRBJ2-5; TRBD1 aligns across 7 bases. The J call may be incorrect, as the DNA end agrees better with TRBJ2-7. The CDR3 totals 16 residues. CDR1 and CDR2 from the germline V gene are SEHNR and FQNEAQ (reference sequence).

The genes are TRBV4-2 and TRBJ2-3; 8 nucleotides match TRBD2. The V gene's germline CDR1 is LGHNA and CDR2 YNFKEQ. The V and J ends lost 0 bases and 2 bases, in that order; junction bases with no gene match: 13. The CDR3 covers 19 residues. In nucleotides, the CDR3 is TGTGCCAGCAGCCAAGATAAGGGGCTAGCGGGCACACTCACAGATACGCAGTATTTT. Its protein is CASSQDKGLAGTLTDTQYF.